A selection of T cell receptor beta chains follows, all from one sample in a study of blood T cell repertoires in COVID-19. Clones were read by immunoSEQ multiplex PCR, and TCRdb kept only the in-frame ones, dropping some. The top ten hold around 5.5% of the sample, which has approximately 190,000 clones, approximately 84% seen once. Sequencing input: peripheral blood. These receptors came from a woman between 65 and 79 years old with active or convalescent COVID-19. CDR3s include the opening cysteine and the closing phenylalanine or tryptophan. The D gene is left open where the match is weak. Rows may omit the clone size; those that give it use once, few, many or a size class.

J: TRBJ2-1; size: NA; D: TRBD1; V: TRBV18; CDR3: CASSPDRVYNEQFF; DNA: TGTGCCAGCTCACCGGACAGGGTCTACAATGAGCAGTTCTTC
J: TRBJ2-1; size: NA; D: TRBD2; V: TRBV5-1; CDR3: CASSLTSGRGSYNEQFF; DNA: TGCGCCAGCAGCTTGACTAGCGGGAGGGGCTCCTACAATGAGCAGTTCTTC
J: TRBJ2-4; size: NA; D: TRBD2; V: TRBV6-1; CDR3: CASSGPTSGRDKNIQYF; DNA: TGTGCCAGCAGTGGCCCGACTAGCGGGAGGGACAAAAACATTCAGTACTTC
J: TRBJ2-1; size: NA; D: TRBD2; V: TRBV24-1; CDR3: CATSDLQGASGRVGEQFF; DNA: TGTGCCACCAGTGATTTGCAAGGCGCTAGCGGGAGAGTGGGTGAGCAGTTCTTC
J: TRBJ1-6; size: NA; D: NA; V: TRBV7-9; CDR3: CASSPPGDLSSYNSPLHF; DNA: TGTGCCAGCAGTCCCCCGGGGGACCTCAGCTCCTATAATTCACCCCTCCACTTT
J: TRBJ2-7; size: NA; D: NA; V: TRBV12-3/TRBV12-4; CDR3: CASSFGGPYEQYF; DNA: TGTGCCAGCAGTTTTGGGGGCCCCTACGAGCAGTACTTC
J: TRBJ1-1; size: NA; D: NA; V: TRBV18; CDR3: CASSPQRAEAFF; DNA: TGTGCCAGCTCACCCCAACGAGCTGAAGCTTTCTTT
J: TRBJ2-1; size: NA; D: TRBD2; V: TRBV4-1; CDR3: CASSQLSGRAPYNEQFF; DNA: TGCGCCAGCAGCCAATTAAGCGGGAGGGCCCCGTACAATGAGCAGTTCTTC
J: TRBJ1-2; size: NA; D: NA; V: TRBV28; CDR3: CASSKQWYGGYTF; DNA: TGTGCCAGCAGTAAACAGTGGTATGGAGGCTACACCTTC
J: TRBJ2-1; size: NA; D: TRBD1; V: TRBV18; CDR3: CASSRSADRGLGEQFF; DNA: TGTGCCAGCTCACGGTCAGCGGACAGGGGGCTAGGTGAGCAGTTCTTC
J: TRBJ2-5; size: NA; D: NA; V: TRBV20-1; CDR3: CSASYSSVGAQYF; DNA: TGCAGTGCTAGTTATTCTTCGGTCGGGGCCCAGTACTTC
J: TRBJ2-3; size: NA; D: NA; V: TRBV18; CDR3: CASSADATGVSDTQYF; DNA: TGTGCCAGCTCCGCCGATGCTACAGGAGTATCAGATACGCAGTATTTT
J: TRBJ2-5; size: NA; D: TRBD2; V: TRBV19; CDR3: CASSTGRGGSGGETQYF; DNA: TGTGCCAGTAGTACTGGGAGGGGCGGGAGCGGAGGAGAGACCCAGTACTTC
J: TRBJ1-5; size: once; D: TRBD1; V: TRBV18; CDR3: CASSPQGAPQPQHF; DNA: TGTGCCAGCTCACCACAGGGGGCACCTCAGCCCCAGCATTTT
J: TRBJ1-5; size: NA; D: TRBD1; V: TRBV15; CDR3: CATSRDRGRSNQPQHF; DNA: TGTGCCACCAGCAGAGACAGGGGGCGAAGCAATCAGCCCCAGCATTTT
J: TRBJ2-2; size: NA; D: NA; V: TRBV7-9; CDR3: CASSLARKTGELFF; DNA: TGTGCCAGCAGCTTAGCGCGCAAGACCGGGGAGCTGTTTTTT
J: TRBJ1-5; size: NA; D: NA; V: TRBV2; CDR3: CASTRLAANQPQHF; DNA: TGTGCCAGCACCCGACTGGCAGCTAATCAGCCCCAGCATTTT
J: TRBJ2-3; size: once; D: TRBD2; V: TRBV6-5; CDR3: CASSSGLAGTTDTQYF; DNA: TGTGCCAGCAGTTCCGGACTAGCGGGGACCACAGATACGCAGTATTTT
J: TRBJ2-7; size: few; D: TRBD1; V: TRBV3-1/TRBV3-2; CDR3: CASSQVIGTDYEQYF; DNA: TGTGCCAGCAGCCAAGTGATTGGGACAGATTACGAGCAGTACTTC
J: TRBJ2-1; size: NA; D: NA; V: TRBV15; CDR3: CATSRRGTTNEQFF; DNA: TGTGCCACCAGCAGGAGGGGGACTACAAATGAGCAGTTCTTC
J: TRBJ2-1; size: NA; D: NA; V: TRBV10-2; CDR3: CASSRGVGGGSSYNEQFF; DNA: TGCGCCAGCAGTAGGGGGGTCGGGGGCGGGAGTTCCTACAATGAGCAGTTCTTC
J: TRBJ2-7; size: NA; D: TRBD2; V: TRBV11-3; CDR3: CASSLGGSRSYEQYF; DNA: TGTGCCAGCAGCTTGGGCGGGAGTAGGTCCTACGAGCAGTACTTC
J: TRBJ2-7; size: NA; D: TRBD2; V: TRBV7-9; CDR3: CASSSPLAASYEQYF; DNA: TGTGCCAGCAGCTCACCTCTAGCGGCCTCCTACGAGCAGTACTTC
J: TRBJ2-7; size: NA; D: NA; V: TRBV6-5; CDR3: CASSYSGRPSSYEQYF; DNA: TGTGCCAGCAGTTACTCAGGCAGGCCGAGCTCCTACGAGCAGTACTTC
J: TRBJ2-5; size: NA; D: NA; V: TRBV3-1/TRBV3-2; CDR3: CASSQRGTKETQYF; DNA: TGTGCCAGCAGCCAAAGGGGGACCAAAGAGACCCAGTACTTC
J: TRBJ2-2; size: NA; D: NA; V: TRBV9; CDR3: CASSVSYTGELFF; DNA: TGTGCCAGCAGCGTTTCGTACACCGGGGAGCTGTTTTTT
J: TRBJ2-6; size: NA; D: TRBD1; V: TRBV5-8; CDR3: CASTKWDRSSGANVLTF; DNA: TGTGCCAGCACCAAATGGGACAGAAGCTCTGGGGCCAACGTCCTGACTTTC
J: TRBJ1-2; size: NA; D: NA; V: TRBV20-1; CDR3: CSARVSGYTF; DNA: TGCAGTGCTAGAGTGAGTGGCTACACCTTC
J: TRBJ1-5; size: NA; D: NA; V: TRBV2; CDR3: CASTGALIQPQHF; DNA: TGTGCCAGCACAGGGGCGTTAATTCAACCCCAGCATTTT
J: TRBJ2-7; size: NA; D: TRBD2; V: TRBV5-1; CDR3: CASSPPGREERNEQYF; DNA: TGCGCCAGCAGCCCCCCAGGGCGGGAGGAACGAAATGAGCAGTACTTC
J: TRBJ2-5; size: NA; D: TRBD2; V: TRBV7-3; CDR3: CASSLVGGPEETQYF; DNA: TGTGCCAGCAGCTTAGTGGGAGGGCCCGAAGAGACCCAGTACTTC
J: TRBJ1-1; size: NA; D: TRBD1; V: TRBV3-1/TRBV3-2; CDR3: CASSHLTTGRPTEAFF; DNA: TGTGCCAGCAGCCACTTAACGACAGGGAGACCCACTGAAGCTTTCTTT
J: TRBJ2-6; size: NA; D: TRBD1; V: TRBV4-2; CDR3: CASSQDRGGFPTF; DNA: TGTGCCAGCAGCCAGGACAGAGGGGGCTTCCCAACTTTC
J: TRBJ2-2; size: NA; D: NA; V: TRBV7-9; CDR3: CAIKITSGTGELFF; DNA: TGTGCCATCAAAATCACGAGCGGCACCGGGGAGCTGTTTTTT
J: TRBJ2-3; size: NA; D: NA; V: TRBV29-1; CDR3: CSVVSAPRTDTQYF; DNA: TGCAGCGTTGTTAGCGCCCCAAGGACAGATACGCAGTATTTT
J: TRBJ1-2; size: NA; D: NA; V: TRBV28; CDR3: CASSPPDRFGGYTF; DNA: TGTGCCAGCAGTCCTCCAGACAGGTTTGGTGGCTACACCTTC
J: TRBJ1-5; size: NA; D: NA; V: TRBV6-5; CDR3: CASRAANQPQHF; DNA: TGTGCCAGCAGGGCGGCAAATCAGCCCCAGCATTTT
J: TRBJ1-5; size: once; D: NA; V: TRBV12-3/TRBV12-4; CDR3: CASSLERGTPQHF; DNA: TGTGCCAGCAGTTTAGAGCGGGGAACGCCCCAGCATTTT
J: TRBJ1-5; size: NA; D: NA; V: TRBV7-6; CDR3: CASTVCGPIGGNQPQHF; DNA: TGTGCCAGCACCGTGTGCGGCCCTATCGGGGGCAATCAGCCCCAGCATTTT
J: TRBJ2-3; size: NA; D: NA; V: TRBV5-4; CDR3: CASSLRDTQYF; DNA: TGTGCCAGCAGCCTCCGAGATACGCAGTATTTT
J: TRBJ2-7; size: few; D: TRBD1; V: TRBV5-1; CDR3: CASSLVGKGQGSYEQYF; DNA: TGCGCCAGCAGCTTGGTAGGTAAGGGACAGGGGTCCTACGAGCAGTACTTC
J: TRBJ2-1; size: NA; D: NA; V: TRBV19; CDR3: CASSIPTGRNEQFF; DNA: TGTGCCAGTAGTATACCCACAGGGCGCAATGAGCAGTTCTTC
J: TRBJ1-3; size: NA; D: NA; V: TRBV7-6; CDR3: CASSLSDSSGNTIYF; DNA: TGTGCCAGCAGCTTATCGGACAGCTCTGGAAACACCATATATTTT
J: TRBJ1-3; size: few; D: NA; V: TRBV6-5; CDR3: CASSYDLQGNTIYF; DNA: TGTGCCAGCAGTTACGACTTACAAGGAAACACCATATATTTT
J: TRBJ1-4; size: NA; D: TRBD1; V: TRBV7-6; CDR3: CASSEGTGGNEKLFF; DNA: TGTGCCAGCAGCGAAGGGACAGGGGGAAATGAAAAACTGTTTTTT
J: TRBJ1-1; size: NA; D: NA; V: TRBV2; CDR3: CASSENRVPFF; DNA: TGTGCCAGCAGTGAAAATCGGGTGCCTTTCTTT